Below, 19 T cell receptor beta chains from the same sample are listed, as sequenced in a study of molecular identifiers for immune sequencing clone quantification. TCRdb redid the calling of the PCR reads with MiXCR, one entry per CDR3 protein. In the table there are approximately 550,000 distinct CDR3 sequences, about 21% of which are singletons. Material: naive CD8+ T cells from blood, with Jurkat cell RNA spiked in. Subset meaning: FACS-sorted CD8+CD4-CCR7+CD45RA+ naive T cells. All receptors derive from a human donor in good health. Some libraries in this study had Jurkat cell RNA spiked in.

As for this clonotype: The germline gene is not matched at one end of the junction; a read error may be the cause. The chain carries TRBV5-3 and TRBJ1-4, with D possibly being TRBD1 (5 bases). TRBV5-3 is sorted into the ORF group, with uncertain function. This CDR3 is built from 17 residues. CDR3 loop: CASSSDRGSGWDEKLFF. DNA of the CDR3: TGTGCCAGCAGCTCCGACCGAGGGTCCGGTTGGGACGAAAAACTGTTTTTT.

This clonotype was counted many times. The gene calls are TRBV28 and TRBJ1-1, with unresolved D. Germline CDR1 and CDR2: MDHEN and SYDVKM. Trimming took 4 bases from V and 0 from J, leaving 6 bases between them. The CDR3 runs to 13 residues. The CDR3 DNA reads TGTGCCAGCAGTTCTGCTCTGAACACTGAAGCTTTCTTT. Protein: CASSSALNTEAFF.

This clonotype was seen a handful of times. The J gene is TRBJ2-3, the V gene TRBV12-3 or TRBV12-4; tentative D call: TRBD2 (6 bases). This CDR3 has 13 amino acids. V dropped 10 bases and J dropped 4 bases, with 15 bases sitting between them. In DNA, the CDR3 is TGTGCCACCGCGGAGGGTGTCCCAGATACGCAGTATTTT. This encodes CATAEGVPDTQYF.

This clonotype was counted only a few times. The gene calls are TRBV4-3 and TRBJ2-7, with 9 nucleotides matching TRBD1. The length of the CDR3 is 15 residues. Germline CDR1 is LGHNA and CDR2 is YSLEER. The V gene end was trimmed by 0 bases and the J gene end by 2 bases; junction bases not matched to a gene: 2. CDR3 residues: CASSQEGQGAYEQYF. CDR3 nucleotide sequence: TGCGCCAGCAGCCAAGAGGGACAGGGAGCCTACGAGCAGTACTTC.

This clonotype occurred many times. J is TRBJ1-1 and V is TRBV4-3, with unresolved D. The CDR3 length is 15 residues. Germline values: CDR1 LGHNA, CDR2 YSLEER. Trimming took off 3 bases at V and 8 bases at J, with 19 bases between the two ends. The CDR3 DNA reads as TGCGCCAGCAGCCAGAACCAAAATCTAGCGACAGAAGCTTTCTTT. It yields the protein CASSQNQNLATEAFF.

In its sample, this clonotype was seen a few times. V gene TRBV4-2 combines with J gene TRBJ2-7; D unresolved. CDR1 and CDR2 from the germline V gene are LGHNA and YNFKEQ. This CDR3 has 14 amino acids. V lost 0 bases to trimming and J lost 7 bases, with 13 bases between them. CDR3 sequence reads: CASSQEGGNREQYF. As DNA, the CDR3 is TGTGCCAGCAGCCAAGAGGGCGGAAATAGGGAGCAGTACTTC.

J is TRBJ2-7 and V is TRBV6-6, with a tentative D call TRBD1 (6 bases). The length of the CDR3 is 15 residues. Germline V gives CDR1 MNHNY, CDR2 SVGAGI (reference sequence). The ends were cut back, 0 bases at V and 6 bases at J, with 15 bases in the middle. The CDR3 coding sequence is TGTGCCAGCAGTTACTCCCTGGACAGCCCATCCGAGCAGTACTTC. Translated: CASSYSLDSPSEQYF.

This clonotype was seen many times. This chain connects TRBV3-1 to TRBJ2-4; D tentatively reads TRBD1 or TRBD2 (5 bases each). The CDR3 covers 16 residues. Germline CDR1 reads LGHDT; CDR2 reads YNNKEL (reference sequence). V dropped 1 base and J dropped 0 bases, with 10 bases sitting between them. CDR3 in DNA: TGTGCCAGCAGCCAAGTATCGGGACGAGCCAAAAACATTCAGTACTTC. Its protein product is CASSQVSGRAKNIQYF.

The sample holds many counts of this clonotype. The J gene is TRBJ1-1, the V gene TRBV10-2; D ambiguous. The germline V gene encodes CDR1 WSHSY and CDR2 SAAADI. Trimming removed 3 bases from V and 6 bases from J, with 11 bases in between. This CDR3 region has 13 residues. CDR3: CASSDPREAEAFF. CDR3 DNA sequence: TGCGCCAGCAGTGACCCTCGAGAGGCTGAAGCTTTCTTT.

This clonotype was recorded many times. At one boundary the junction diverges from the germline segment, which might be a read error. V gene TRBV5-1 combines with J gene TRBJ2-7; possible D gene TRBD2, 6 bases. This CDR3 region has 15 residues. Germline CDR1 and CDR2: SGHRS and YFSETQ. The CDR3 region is CASSSSSGPSNEQYF. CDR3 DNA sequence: TGCGCCAGCAGCTCTTCCAGCGGGCCCTCCAACGAGCAGTACTTC.

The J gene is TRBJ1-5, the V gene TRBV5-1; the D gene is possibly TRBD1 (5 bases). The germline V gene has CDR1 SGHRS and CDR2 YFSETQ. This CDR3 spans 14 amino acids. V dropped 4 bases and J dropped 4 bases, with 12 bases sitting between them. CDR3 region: CASSIDSVNQPQHF. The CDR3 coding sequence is TGCGCCAGCAGCATCGACAGTGTAAATCAGCCCCAGCATTTT.

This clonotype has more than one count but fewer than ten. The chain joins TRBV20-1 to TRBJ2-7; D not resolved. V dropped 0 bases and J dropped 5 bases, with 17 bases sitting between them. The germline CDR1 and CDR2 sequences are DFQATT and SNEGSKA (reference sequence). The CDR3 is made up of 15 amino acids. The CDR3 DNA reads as TGCAGTGCTAGAGATCCCCTGGTAGATGTACACGAGCAGTACTTC. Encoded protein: CSARDPLVDVHEQYF.

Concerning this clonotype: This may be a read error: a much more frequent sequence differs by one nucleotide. The CDR3: CATSMEPDTQYF. In nucleotides, the CDR3 is TGTGCCACCAGTATGGAGCCGGATACGCAGTATTTT. The gene calls are TRBV15 and TRBJ2-3; unclear D gene. CDR3 length: 12 residues. The germline CDR1 and CDR2 sequences are LNHNV and YYDKDF (reference sequence). V lost 6 bases and J lost 6, with 10 bases in between.

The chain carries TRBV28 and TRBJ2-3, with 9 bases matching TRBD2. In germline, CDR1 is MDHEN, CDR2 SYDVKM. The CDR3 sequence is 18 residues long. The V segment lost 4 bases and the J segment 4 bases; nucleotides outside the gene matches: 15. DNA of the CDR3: TGTGCCAGCAGTTCTGGGAAGCTAGCGGGATGGTGGGCAGATACGCAGTATTTT. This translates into CASSSGKLAGWWADTQYF.

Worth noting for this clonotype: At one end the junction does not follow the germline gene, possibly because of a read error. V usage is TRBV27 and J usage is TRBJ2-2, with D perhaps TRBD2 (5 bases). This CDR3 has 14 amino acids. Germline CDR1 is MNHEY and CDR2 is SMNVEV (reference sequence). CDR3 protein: CASRDRTNTGEPFF. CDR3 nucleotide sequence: TGTGCCAGCAGAGACCGAACGAACACCGGGGAGCCGTTTTTT.

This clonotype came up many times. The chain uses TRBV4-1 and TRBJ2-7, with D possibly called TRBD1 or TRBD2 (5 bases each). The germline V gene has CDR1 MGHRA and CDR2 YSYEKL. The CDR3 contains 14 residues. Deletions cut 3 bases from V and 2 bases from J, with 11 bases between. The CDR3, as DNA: TGCGCCAGCAGCCAGGAGAGGGGCACCTACGAGCAGTACTTC. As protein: CASSQERGTYEQYF.

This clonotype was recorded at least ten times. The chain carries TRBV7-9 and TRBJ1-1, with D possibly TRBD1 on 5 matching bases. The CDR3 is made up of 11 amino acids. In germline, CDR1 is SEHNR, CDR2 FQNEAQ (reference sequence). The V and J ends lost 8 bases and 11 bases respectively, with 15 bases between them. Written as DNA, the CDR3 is TGTGCCAGCGGGACCGGGACCAGCGCTTTCTTT. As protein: CASGTGTSAFF.

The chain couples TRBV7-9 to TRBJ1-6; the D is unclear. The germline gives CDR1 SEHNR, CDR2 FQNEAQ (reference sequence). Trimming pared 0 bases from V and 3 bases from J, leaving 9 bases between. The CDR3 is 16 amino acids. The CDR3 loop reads CASSLAVQDYNSPLHF. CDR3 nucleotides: TGTGCCAGCAGCTTAGCAGTTCAGGACTATAATTCACCCCTCCACTTT.

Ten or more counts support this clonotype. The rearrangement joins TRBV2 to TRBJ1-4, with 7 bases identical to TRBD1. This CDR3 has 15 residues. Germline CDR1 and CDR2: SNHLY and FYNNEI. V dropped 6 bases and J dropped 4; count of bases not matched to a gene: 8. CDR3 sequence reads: CASSQGGSSNEKLFF. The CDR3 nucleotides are TGTGCCAGCAGCCAGGGGGGATCAAGTAATGAAAAACTGTTTTTT.